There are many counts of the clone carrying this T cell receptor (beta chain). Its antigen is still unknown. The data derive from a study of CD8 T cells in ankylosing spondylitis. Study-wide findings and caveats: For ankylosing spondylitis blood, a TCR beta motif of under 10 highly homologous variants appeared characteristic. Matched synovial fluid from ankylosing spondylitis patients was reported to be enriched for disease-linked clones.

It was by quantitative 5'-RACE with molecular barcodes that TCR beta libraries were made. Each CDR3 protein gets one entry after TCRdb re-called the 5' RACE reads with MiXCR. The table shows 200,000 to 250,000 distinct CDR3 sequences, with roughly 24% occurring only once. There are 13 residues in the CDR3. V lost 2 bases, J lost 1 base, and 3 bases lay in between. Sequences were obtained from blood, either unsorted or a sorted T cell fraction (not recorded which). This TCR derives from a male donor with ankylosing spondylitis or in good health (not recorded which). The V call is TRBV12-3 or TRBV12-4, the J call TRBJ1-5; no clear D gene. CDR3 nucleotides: TGTGCCAGCAGTTTAAGCAGCAATCAGCCCCAGCATTTT. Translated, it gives CASSLSSNQPQHF.